What follows is one T cell receptor beta chain and its context. What antigen it recognizes has not been identified. One base away there is no much larger clone; base qualities are not given. Clipping removes 4 bases from V and 1 base from J, with 3 as the unmatched junction base count. The CDR3 covers 14 residues, taking in both the cysteine and the phenylalanine. Only the CDR3 part of the read is kept: 42 bases, read in frame from the first base. In the germline V gene, CDR1 corresponds to SQVTM and CDR2 to ANQGSEA. The sample belongs to a study of radiation and T cells in renal cell carcinoma (dated by TCRdb to about 2020). For the wider study: Samples came from a clinical trial, in which primary renal cell carcinomas received 15 Gy stereotactic body radiation therapy followed by nephrectomy 4 weeks later. In total, approximately 51 samples, comprising 26 tumors and some 27 peripheral blood samples, were subjected to TCR beta sequencing. Across all 53 samples, 4 million or so unique CDR3 nucleotide sequences encoding some 2.6 million unique CDR3 amino acid sequences were identified.

Overall study outcomes, separate from this receptor: Blood repertoire dynamics were not followed beyond 4 weeks after treatment. Because pretreatment tumor biopsies were not available, the baseline intratumoral presence of clonotypes could not be determined. In blood, the top tumor clonotypes increased between baseline and 2 weeks post-radiation and then shrank by 4 weeks, which suggests that tumor-resident clones expanded only transiently. Effects of radiation dose or scheduling on the TCR repertoire could not be addressed with the single-armed trial design.

This sample's time point label indicates: blood 2 weeks post-SBRT. What this sample's treatment or condition label stands for: 15 Gy SBRT to primary tumor, nephrectomy 4 weeks later. To follow tumor-enriched clonotypes, serial peripheral blood was collected from radiation-treated patients at baseline and at 2 weeks and 4 weeks after SBRT. Renal cell carcinoma with clear cell pathology was present in all patients. The QIAamp DNA Blood Mini Kit (Qiagen) was used to prepare genomic DNA for TCR sequencing. Only samples passing all quality control checks were included in the analyses. The immunoSEQ kit was used, according to the manufacturer's recommendations, to generate TCR beta libraries from genomic DNA. To prepare libraries, a first multiplex PCR with proprietary primers was run, followed by a second PCR that added unique barcodes, and a bead cleanup was done after each round. Each sample batch included a kit-provided positive control reaction and a negative control reaction. The final libraries were assessed on an Agilent 4200 TapeStation D1000 ScreenTape, pooled by volume, and quantified by qPCR. Sequencing was performed on an Illumina NextSeq500 using a MidOutput 150-cycle cartridge, with 156 Read1 cycles, 15 Index1 cycles, and the kit custom primers. The pooled library was loaded at 1.0 pM, with an approximately 21% PhiX control spiked in. Concerning the study's data processing: Vendor-processed data were analyzed in R, with a clonotype defined as all T cells sharing the same CDR3 nucleotide sequence. For clone abundance analyses, frequencies were normalized to the 10,000 most abundant clones per sample. Public T cell clones, which averaged fewer than five per sample, were excluded before analysis. Tumor-enriched clonotypes and baseline blood-enriched clonotypes were defined as those with an abundance difference of at least 32-fold between compartments. A beta-binomial differential abundance model was used to identify clonotypes that expanded or contracted between blood time points. Similarity between tumor and blood repertoires was quantified using the Baroni-Urbani and Buser coefficient, and groups were compared with two-tailed Wilcoxon tests in R. What TCRdb holds here is the immuneACCESS table cut down to in-frame rearrangements. Part of the clones is not present; checked against another copy, under half of the missing clones reflect an unresolved V gene, and the others are unexplained. The V and J calls and clone size come from that table; D and trimming were worked out from the DNA. For this sample the table gives approximately 120,000 clones, of which 65% to 85% were detected only once. The ten largest clonotypes hold 4.5% to 7% of the sample.

This sequence originates from a man aged 50 to 59 with renal cell carcinoma. The specimen comprised blood, sampled from a patient whose treatment included radiotherapy and nephrectomy. The chain is assembled from TRBV29-1 and TRBJ2-1, and 8 junction bases match TRBD1. The base sequence is TGCAGCGTTGGCGGGACAGGATCCTACAATGAGCAGTTCTTC. This yields the protein CSVGGTGSYNEQFF.